This is a list of T cell receptor beta chains from one sample in a study of CXCR3-negative and CXCR3-positive naive CD8 T cells. TCRdb processed the 5' RACE reads again and assigns one entry to each CDR3 protein, with no DNA. This sample lists roughly 93,000 distinct CDR3 sequences; its ten largest clones have about 1.1%. The sample taken for sequencing was naive CXCR3+ CD8+ T cells from blood. The receptors were gathered from a human donor in good health. Some clones in this sample may be carry-over from other donors' samples. The CDR3 runs from the conserved cysteine through the conserved F or W. Each record gives: J gene, V gene, CDR3 protein.

TRBJ2-5 TRBV12-3/TRBV12-4 CASSSWGSQETQYF
TRBJ2-3 TRBV6-6 CASSYTDSGLPFGDTQYF
TRBJ2-7 TRBV23-1 CASSHKKGQSTYEQYF
TRBJ2-5 TRBV12-3/TRBV12-4 CASSEPGQGIETQYF
TRBJ1-2 TRBV9 CASSGHRGEDGYTF
TRBJ2-7 TRBV6-6 CASSYSLTEYEQYF
TRBJ2-7 TRBV5-6 CASSPVPGGGHSYEQYF
TRBJ1-3 TRBV6-4 CASSDGSSSGNTIYF
TRBJ2-7 TRBV12-3/TRBV12-4 CASSPLSSYEQYF
TRBJ2-7 TRBV29-1 CSVVSSVTDPYEQYF
TRBJ2-2 TRBV29-1 CSVVDTGELFF
TRBJ1-6 TRBV7-9 CPSSLGRFDNSPLHF
TRBJ2-3 TRBV7-3 CASSLIGGGAADTQYF
TRBJ2-5 TRBV29-1 CSGTTTLVETQYF
TRBJ1-2 TRBV5-1 CASSPGRIANYGYTF
TRBJ2-1 TRBV12-3/TRBV12-4 CASSLRASGVYNEQFF
TRBJ2-4 TRBV29-1 CSVPTGRLLAKNIQYF